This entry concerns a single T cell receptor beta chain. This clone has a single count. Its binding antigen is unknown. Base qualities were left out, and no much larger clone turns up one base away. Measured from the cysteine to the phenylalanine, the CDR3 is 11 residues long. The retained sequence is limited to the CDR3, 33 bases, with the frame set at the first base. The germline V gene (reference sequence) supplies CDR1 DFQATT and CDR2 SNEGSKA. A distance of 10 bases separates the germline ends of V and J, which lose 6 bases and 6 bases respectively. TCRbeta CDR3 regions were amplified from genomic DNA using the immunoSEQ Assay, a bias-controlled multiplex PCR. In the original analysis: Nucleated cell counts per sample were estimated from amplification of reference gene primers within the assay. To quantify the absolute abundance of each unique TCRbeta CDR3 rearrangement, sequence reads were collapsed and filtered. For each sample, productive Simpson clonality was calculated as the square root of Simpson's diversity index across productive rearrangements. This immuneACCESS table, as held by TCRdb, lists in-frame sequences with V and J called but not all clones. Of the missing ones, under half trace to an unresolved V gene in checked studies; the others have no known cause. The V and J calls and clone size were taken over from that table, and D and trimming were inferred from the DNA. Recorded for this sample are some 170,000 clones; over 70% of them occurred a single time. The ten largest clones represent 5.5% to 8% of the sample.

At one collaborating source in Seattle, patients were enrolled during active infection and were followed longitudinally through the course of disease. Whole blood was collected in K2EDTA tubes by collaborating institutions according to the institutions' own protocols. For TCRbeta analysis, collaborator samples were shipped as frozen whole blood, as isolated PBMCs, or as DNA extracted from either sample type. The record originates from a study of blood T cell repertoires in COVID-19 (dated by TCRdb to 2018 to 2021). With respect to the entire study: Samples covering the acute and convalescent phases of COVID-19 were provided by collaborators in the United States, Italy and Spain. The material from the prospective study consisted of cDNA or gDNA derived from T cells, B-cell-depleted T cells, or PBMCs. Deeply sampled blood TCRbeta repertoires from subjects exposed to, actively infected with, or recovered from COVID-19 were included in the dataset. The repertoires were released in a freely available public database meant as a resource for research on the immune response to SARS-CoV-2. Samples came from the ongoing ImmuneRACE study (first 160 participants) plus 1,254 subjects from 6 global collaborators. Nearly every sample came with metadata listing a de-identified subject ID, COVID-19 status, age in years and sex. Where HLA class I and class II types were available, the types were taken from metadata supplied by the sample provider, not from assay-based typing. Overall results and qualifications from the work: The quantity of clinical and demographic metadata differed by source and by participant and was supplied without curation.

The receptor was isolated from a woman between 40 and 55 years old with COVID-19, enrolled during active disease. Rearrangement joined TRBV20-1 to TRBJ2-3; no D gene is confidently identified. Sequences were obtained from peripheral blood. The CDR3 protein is CSASSVDTQYF. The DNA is TGCAGTGCCTCCAGCGTGGATACGCAGTATTTT.